A selection of T cell receptor beta chains follows, all from one sample in a study of blood T cell repertoires in COVID-19. Profiled with immunoSEQ multiplex PCR; TCRdb holds only in-frame clones, not every one. The profile shows 80,000 or so clones, 86% of them singletons. What was sequenced was peripheral blood. The receptors come from a woman in her sixties or seventies with acute or convalescent COVID-19. CDR3s include the opening cysteine and the closing phenylalanine or tryptophan. A D gene is named only where the DNA matches it firmly. Part of the rows lack a size; the others show once, few, many or a class for expanded clones.

abundance	v_gene	d_gene	j_gene	CDR3aa	CDR3nt
NA	TRBV6-5	TRBD1	TRBJ2-3	CASSYQQGADTQYF	TGTGCCAGCAGTTACCAACAGGGGGCGGATACGCAGTATTTT
few	TRBV12-2	NA	TRBJ2-7	CASRFNSTYEQYF	TGTGCAAGTCGCTTTAACTCTACCTACGAGCAGTACTTC
NA	TRBV11-2	NA	TRBJ1-3	CASSLVGNAGSGNTIYF	TGTGCCAGCAGCTTAGTTGGGAATGCGGGCTCTGGAAACACCATATATTTT
once	TRBV7-9	NA	TRBJ1-1	CASSLQGWNTEAFF	TGTGCCAGCAGCTTACAGGGCTGGAACACTGAAGCTTTCTTT
NA	TRBV12-3/TRBV12-4	NA	TRBJ2-1	CASSLGTYNEQFF	TGTGCCAGCAGTTTAGGCACATACAATGAGCAGTTCTTC
NA	TRBV7-9	NA	TRBJ1-4	CASSATGHFDEKLFF	TGTGCCAGCAGCGCGACAGGCCACTTTGATGAAAAACTGTTTTTT
NA	TRBV5-4	TRBD1	TRBJ1-4	CASSRGQGTEKLFF	TGTGCCAGCAGCCGTGGACAGGGGACTGAAAAACTGTTTTTT
NA	TRBV6-5	TRBD2	TRBJ2-3	CASSLTSGNADTQYF	TGTGCCAGCAGCCTTACTAGCGGGAACGCAGATACGCAGTATTTT
NA	TRBV5-1	NA	TRBJ1-2	CASSLVGSPNYGYTF	TGCGCCAGCAGCTTGGTGGGCAGTCCTAACTATGGCTACACCTTC
NA	TRBV7-9	TRBD1	TRBJ2-7	CASSLRTGLGEQYF	TGTGCCAGCAGCTTGCGGACAGGGTTGGGCGAGCAGTACTTC
NA	TRBV5-6	TRBD1	TRBJ1-6	CASSLWTGFSYNSPLHF	TGTGCCAGCAGCTTGTGGACAGGGTTTTCCTATAATTCACCCCTCCACTTT
NA	TRBV4-1	TRBD2	TRBJ2-1	CASSHIGLAGHKSSYNEQFF	TGCGCCAGCAGCCATATTGGACTAGCGGGGCATAAGAGCTCCTACAATGAGCAGTTCTTC
NA	TRBV7-2	TRBD2	TRBJ2-7	CASSLSRGVHEQYF	TGTGCCAGCAGCTTAAGTCGGGGGGTCCACGAGCAGTACTTC
few	TRBV7-2	NA	TRBJ2-5	CASSLGRGGKETQYF	TGTGCCAGCAGCTTAGGGCGTGGGGGGAAAGAGACCCAGTACTTC
NA	TRBV7-2	NA	TRBJ1-1	CASSLKVGGTEAFF	TGTGCCAGCAGCTTGAAGGTCGGAGGCACTGAAGCTTTCTTT
NA	TRBV19	TRBD1	TRBJ1-5	CASSGQTGNQPQHF	TGTGCCAGTAGTGGCCAGACAGGGAATCAGCCCCAGCATTTT
NA	TRBV19	TRBD2	TRBJ2-1	CASSNDLGLAGGNEQFF	TGTGCCAGTAGTAACGACCTTGGACTAGCGGGAGGGAATGAGCAGTTCTTC
NA	TRBV2	NA	TRBJ1-5	CASSVEENQPQHF	TGTGCCAGCAGTGTCGAGGAGAATCAGCCCCAGCATTTT
NA	TRBV6-1	TRBD2	TRBJ2-1	CASSGTSGGVGSEQFF	TGTGCCAGCAGTGGGACTAGCGGGGGGGTAGGGAGTGAGCAGTTCTTC
NA	TRBV5-1	TRBD2	TRBJ2-5	CASSLGRSGTSGQETQYF	TGCGCCAGCAGCTTGGGGCGCTCGGGGACTAGCGGACAAGAGACCCAGTACTTC
NA	TRBV6-5	NA	TRBJ2-5	CASSRLAHETQYF	TGTGCCAGCAGTAGGCTAGCACATGAGACCCAGTACTTC
NA	TRBV28	NA	TRBJ2-3	CASRGTSTDTQYF	TGTGCCAGCAGGGGGACAAGCACAGATACGCAGTATTTT
NA	TRBV18	NA	TRBJ1-2	CASSPQRGSVNYGYTF	TGTGCCAGCTCACCGCAACGAGGCTCGGTTAACTATGGCTACACCTTC
once	TRBV6-5	NA	TRBJ1-5	CASSLRRLGGNQPQHF	TGTGCCAGCAGTTTGCGAAGGTTAGGCGGGAATCAGCCCCAGCATTTT
NA	TRBV19	NA	TRBJ2-3	CASSQGATDTQYF	TGTGCCAGTAGTCAAGGAGCCACAGATACGCAGTATTTT
NA	TRBV12-3/TRBV12-4	NA	TRBJ2-2	CASSSGSGELFF	TGTGCCAGCAGTTCCGGGTCCGGGGAGCTGTTTTTT
few	TRBV6-6	NA	TRBJ1-2	CASSSRGGSTRGYTF	TGTGCCAGCAGTTCTAGGGGGGGGAGCACGAGAGGCTACACCTTC
few	TRBV9	TRBD1	TRBJ1-1	CASSPRDRQGTEAFF	TGTGCCAGCAGCCCTCGGGACAGGCAGGGCACTGAAGCTTTCTTT
NA	TRBV18	TRBD1	TRBJ2-1	CASFRDRTNEQFF	TGTGCCAGCTTCCGGGACAGGACTAATGAGCAGTTCTTC